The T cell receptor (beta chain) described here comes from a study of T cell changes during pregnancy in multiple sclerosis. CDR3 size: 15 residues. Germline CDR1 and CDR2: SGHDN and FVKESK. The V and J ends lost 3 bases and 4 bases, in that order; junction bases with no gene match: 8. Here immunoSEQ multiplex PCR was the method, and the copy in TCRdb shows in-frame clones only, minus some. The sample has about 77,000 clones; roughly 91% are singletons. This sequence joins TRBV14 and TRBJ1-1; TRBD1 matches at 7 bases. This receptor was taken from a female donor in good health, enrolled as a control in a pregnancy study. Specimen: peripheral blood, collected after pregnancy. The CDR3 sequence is CASSHSSTGVTEAFF. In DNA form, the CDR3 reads TGTGCCAGCAGCCATTCTTCTACAGGGGTCACTGAAGCTTTCTTT.